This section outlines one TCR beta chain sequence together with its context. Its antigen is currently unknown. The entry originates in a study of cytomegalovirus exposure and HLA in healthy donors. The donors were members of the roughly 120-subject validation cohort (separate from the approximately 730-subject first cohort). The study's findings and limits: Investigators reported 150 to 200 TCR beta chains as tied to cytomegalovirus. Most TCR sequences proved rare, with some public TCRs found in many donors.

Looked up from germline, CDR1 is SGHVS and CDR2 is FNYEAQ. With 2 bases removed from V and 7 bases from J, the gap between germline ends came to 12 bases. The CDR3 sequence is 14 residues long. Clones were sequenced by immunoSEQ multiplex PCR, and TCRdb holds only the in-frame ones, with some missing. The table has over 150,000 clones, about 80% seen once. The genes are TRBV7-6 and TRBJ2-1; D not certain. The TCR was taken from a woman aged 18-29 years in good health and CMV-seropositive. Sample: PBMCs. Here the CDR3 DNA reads TGTGCCAGCAGCTTACTAGGAATCTTTAATGAGCAGTTCTTC. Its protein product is CASSLLGIFNEQFF.